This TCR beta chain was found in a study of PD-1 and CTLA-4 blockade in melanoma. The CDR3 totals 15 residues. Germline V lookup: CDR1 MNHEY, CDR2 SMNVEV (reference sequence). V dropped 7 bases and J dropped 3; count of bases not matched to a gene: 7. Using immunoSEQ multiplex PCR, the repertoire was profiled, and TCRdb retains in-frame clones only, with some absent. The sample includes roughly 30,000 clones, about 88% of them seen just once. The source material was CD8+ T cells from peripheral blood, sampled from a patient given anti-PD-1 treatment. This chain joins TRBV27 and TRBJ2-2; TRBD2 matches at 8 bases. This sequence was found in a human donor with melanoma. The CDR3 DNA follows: TGTGCCAGCAACGAGCGGGGGACTGACACCGGGGAGCTGTTTTTT. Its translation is CASNERGTDTGELFF.